The 3 T cell receptor beta chains listed next were all sequenced from one sample in a study of vaccination effects on CD4 cells after COVID-19. Following an approximately eleven-day culture, CD4+ T cells were purified. The antigens of these receptors remain unknown. Using immunoSEQ multiplex PCR, the repertoire was profiled, and TCRdb retains in-frame clones only, with some absent. The sample shows 35,000 to 40,000 clones, around 79% of them seen only once. Sequenced material: CD4+ T cells from PBMCs cultured without peptide, taken before COVID-19 vaccination. All receptors derive from a human donor who received a COVID-19 vaccine.

This chain uses TRBV5-1 with TRBJ2-2, with 9 bases aligning to TRBD2. V lost 0 bases to trimming and J lost 2 bases; unmatched junction nucleotides: 2. The V gene's germline CDR1 is SGHRS and CDR2 YFSETQ. The CDR3 is 16 amino acids. Here the CDR3 reads CASSLGGGANTGELFF. The DNA of the CDR3 is TGCGCCAGCAGCTTGGGCGGGGGGGCCAACACCGGGGAGCTGTTTTTT. The whole variable domain, remainder taken from reference TRBV5-1 and TRBJ2-2, is KAGVTQTPRYLIKTRGQQVTLSCSPISGHRSVSWYQQTPGQGLQFLFEYFSETQRNKGNFPGRFSGRQFSNSRSEMNVSTLELGDSALYLCASSLGGGANTGELFFGEGSRLTVL.

The V call is TRBV30, the J call TRBJ2-7, with 8 nucleotides matching TRBD2. V lost 1 base to trimming and J lost 6 bases; unmatched junction nucleotides: 8. This CDR3 region has 14 residues. Germline V gene lookup returns CDR1 GTSNPN and CDR2 SVGIG (reference sequence). CDR3 nucleotide sequence: TGTGCCTGGAGTGCGGGACTAGAAGTACCCGAGCAGTACTTC. Its translation: CAWSAGLEVPEQYF.

The chain is built from TRBV7-9 and TRBJ2-2, with D possibly TRBD2 on 5 matching bases. Germline V gene sequence: CDR1 SEHNR, CDR2 FQNEAQ (reference sequence). The ends were cut back, 4 bases at V and 2 bases at J, with 14 bases in the middle. CDR3 size: 16 residues. The CDR3 sequence: CASSSARALNTGELFF. The CDR3 bases are TGTGCCAGCAGCTCCGCGCGGGCTCTAAACACCGGGGAGCTGTTTTTT.